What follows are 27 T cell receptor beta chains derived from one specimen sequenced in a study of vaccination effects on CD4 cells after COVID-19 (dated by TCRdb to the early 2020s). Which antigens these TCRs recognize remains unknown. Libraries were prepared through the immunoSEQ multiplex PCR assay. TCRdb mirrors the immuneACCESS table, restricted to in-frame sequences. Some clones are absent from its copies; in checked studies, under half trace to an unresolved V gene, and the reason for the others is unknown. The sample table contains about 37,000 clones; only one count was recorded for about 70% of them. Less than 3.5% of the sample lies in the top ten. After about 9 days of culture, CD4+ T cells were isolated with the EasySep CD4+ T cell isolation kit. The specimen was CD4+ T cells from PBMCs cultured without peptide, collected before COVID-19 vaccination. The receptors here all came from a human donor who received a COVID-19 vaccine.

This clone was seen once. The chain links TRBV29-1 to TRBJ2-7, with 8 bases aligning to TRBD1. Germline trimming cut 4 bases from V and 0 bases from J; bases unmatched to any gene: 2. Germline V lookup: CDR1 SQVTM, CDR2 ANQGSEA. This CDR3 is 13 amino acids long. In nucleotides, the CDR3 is TGCAGCGTTGGGGACAGGATCTCCTACGAGCAGTACTTC. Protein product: CSVGDRISYEQYF.

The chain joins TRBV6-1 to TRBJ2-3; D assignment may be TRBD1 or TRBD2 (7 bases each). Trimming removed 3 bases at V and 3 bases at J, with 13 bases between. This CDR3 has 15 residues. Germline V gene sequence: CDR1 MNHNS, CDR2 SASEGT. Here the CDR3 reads CASSERQGGTDTQYF. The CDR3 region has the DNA TGTGCCAGCAGTGAGCGACAGGGAGGGACAGATACGCAGTATTTT.

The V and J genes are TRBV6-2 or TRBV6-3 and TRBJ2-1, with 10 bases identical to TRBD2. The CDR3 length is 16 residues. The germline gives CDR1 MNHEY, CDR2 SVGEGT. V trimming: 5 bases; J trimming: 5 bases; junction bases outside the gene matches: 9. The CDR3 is CASSKIRLAGHNEQFF. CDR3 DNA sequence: TGTGCCAGCAGTAAAATCCGACTAGCGGGCCACAATGAGCAGTTCTTC.

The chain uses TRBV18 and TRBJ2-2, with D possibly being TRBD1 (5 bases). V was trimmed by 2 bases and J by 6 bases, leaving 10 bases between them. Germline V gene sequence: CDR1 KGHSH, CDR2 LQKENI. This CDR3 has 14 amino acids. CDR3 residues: CASSPVRAAGELFF. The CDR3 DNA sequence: TGTGCCAGCTCACCAGTCAGGGCTGCCGGGGAGCTGTTTTTT.

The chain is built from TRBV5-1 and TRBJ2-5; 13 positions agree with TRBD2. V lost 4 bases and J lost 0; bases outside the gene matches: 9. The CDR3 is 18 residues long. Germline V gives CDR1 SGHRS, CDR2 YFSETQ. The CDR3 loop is CASSPLAGGPRYQETQYF. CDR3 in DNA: TGCGCCAGCAGCCCACTAGCGGGGGGGCCCCGGTACCAAGAGACCCAGTACTTC. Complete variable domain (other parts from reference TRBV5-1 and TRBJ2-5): KAGVTQTPRYLIKTRGQQVTLSCSPISGHRSVSWYQQTPGQGLQFLFEYFSETQRNKGNFPGRFSGRQFSNSRSEMNVSTLELGDSALYLCASSPLAGGPRYQETQYFGPGTRLLVL.

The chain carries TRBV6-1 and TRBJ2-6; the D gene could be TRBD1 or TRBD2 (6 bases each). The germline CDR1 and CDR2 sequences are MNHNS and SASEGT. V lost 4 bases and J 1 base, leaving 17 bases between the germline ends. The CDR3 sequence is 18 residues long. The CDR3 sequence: CASSARRGERSGANVLTF. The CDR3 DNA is TGTGCCAGCAGTGCGAGAAGGGGGGAAAGGTCTGGGGCCAACGTCCTGACTTTC.

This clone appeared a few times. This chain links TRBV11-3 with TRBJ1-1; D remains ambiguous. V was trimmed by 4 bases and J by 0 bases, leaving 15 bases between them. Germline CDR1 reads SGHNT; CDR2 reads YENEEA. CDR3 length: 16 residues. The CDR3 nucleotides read TGTGCCAGCAGCTCCAGAGACGGTCCGATGAACACTGAAGCTTTCTTT. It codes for CASSSRDGPMNTEAFF.

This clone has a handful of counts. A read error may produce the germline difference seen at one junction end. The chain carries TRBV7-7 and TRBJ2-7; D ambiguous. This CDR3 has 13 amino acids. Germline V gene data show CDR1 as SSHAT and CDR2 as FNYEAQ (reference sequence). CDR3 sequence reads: CASSSQFGYEQYF. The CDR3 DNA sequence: TGTGCTAGCAGCTCCCAGTTTGGGTACGAGCAGTACTTC.

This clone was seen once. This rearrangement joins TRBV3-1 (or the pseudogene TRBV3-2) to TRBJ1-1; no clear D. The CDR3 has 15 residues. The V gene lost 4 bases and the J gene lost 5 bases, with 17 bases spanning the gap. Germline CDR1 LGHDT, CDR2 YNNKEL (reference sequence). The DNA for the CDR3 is TGTGCCAGCAGCCCCCGGGGAGGGTCGAATACTGAAGCTTTCTTT. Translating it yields CASSPRGGSNTEAFF.

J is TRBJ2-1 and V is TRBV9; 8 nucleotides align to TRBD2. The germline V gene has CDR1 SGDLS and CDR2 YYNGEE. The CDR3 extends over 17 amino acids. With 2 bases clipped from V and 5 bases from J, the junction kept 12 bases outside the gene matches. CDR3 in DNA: TGTGCCAGCAGCGTTCCTTCCGGGACTAGGAAGGACAATGAGCAGTTCTTC. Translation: CASSVPSGTRKDNEQFF.

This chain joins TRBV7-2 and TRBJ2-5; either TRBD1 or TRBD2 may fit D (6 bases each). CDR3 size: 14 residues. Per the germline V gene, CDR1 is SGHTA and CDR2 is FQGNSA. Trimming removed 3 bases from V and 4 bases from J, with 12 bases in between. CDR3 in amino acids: CASSLARGGETQYF. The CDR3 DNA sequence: TGTGCCAGCAGCTTGGCCAGGGGAGGAGAGACCCAGTACTTC. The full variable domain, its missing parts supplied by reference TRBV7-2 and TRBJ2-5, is GAGVSQSPSNKVTEKGKDVELRCDPISGHTALYWYRQSLGQGLEFLIYFQGNSAPDKSGLPSDRFSAERTGGSVSTLTIQRTQQEDSAVYLCASSLARGGETQYFGPGTRLLVL.

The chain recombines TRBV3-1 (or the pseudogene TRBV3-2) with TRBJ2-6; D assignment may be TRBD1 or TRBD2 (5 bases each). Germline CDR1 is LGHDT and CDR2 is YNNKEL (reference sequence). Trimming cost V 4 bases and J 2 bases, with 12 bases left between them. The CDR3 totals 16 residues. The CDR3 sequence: CASSLGTRAGANVLTF. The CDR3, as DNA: TGTGCCAGCAGCCTGGGGACGAGGGCTGGGGCCAACGTCCTGACTTTC.

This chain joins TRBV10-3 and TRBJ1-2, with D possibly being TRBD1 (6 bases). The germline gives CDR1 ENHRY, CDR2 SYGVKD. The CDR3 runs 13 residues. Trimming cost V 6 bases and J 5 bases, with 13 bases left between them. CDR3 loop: CAIRTQGVYGYTF. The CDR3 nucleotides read TGTGCCATCAGGACACAGGGAGTTTATGGCTACACCTTC.

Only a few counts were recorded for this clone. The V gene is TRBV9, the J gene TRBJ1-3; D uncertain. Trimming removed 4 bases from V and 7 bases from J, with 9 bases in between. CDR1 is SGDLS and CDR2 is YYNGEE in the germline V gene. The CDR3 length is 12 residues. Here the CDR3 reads CASSPLGNTIYF. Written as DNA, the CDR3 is TGTGCCAGCAGCCCACTAGGGAACACCATATATTTT.

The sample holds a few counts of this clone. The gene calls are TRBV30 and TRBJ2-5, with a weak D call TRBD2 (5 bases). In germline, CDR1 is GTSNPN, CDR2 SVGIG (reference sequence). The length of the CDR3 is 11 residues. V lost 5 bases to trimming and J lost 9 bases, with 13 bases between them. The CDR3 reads CAWAEGRAQYF. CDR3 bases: TGTGCCTGGGCAGAAGGGCGGGCCCAGTACTTC.

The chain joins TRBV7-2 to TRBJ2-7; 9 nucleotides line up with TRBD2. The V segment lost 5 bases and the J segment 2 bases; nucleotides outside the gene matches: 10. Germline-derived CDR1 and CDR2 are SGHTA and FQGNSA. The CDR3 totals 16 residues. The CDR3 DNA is TGTGCCAGCAGCCTCGGGCGAGCGGGGGGTGCCTACGAGCAGTACTTC. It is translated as CASSLGRAGGAYEQYF.

CDR3 bases: TGTGCCAGCAGCCCCGGGCTCCTCGATTTTGAGCAGTTCTTC. Its protein is CASSPGLLDFEQFF. The chain is built from TRBV2 and TRBJ2-1; D is ambiguous. The CDR3 extends over 14 amino acids. Germline CDR1 is SNHLY and CDR2 is FYNNEI. V lost 6 bases, J lost 9 bases, and 18 bases lay in between.

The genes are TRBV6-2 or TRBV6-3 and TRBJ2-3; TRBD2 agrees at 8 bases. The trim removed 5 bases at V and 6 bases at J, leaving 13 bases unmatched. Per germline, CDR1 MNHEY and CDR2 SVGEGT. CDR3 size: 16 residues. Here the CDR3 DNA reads TGTGCCAGCAGTCGGGCGGGGGGCCGAACAGGGGATACGCAGTATTTT. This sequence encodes CASSRAGGRTGDTQYF.

DNA for the CDR3: TGTGCCAGTAGTTTACGGGGCTTCACAGGGGGGACCCAGTACTTC. Amino acids: CASSLRGFTGGTQYF. The chain joins TRBV19 to TRBJ2-5, with TRBD1 identical over 8 bases. With V trimmed by 5 bases and J by 7 bases, 12 bases remained unmatched. The CDR3 runs 15 residues. Germline CDR1 and CDR2: LNHDA and SQIVND (reference sequence).

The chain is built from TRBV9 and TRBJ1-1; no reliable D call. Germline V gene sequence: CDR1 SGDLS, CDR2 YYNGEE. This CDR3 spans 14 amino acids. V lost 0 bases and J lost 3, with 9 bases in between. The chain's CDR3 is CASSVAPRDTEAFF. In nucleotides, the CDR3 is TGTGCCAGCAGCGTAGCTCCGAGGGACACTGAAGCTTTCTTT.

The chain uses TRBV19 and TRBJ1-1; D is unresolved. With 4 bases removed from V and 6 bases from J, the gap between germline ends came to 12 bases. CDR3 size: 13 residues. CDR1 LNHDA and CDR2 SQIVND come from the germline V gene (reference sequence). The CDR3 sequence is CASSTRQAAEAFF. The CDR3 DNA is TGTGCCAGTAGTACACGACAAGCGGCTGAAGCTTTCTTT.

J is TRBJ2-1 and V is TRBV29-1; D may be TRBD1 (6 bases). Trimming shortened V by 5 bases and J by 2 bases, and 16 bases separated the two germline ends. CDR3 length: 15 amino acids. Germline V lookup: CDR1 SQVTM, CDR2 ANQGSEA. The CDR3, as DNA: TGCAGCGTTTCCGGACAGCAATCACCCTACAATGAGCAGTTCTTC. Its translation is CSVSGQQSPYNEQFF.

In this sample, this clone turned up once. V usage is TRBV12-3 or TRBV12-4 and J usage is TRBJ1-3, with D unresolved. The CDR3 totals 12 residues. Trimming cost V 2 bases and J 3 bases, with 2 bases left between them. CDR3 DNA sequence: TGTGCCAGCAGTTTACGTGGAAACACCATATATTTT. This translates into CASSLRGNTIYF.

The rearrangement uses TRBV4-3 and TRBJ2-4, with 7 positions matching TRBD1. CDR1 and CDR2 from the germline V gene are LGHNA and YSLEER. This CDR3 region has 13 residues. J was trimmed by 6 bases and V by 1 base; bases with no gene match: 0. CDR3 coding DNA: TGCGCCAGCAGCCAAGGACAGGGAAACATTCAGTACTTC. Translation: CASSQGQGNIQYF.

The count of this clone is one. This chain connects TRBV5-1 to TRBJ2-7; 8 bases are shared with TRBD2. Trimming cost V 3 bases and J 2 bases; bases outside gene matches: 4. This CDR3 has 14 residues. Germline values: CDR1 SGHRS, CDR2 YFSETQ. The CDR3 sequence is CASSSGTSAYEQYF. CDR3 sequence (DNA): TGCGCCAGCAGCTCCGGGACTAGTGCCTACGAGCAGTACTTC.

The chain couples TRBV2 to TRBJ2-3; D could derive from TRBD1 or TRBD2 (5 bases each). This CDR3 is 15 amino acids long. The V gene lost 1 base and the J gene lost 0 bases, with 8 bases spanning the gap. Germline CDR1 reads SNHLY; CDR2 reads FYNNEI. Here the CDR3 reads CASSEGGGSTDTQYF. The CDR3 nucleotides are TGTGCCAGCAGTGAAGGTGGGGGTAGCACAGATACGCAGTATTTT.

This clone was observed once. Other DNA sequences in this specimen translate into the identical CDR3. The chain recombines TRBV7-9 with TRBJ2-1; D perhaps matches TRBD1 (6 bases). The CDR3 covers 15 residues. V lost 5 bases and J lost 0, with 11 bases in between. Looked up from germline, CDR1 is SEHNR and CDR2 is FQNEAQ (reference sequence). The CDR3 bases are TGTGCCAGCAGCCCCCAGGGGCGCTCCTACAATGAGCAGTTCTTC. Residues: CASSPQGRSYNEQFF.